One TCR beta chain is described in this entry. Its antigen remains unidentified. The data derive from a study of cytomegalovirus exposure and HLA in healthy donors. Overall study: Per a later analysis, the roughly 670 first-cohort and approximately 120 validation repertoires shared one platform.

Only in-frame clones appear in the TCRdb table, and some are missing; sequencing was by immunoSEQ multiplex PCR. The sample includes 20,000 to 25,000 clones, 97% of them seen just once. Study-level points and caveats: TCR sequences were mostly rare, though some public TCRs occurred in many donors. In vitro checks showed that a few CMV-associated chains really do target CMV antigens.

Separation from the roughly 700-subject first cohort characterized the 120-subject validation cohort, to which the donors belonged. This TCR was sampled from a man under 40 in good health and CMV-seropositive. Source material: PBMCs.

The CDR3 DNA sequence: TGCGCCAGCAGCTTGGGCGGGAGCAGGTACGAGCAGTACTTC. Translating gives CASSLGGSRYEQYF. V usage is TRBV5-1 and J usage is TRBJ2-7, with 7 bases matching TRBD2. Per the germline V gene, CDR1 is SGHRS and CDR2 is YFSETQ. Trimming removed 0 bases from V and 4 bases from J; junction bases left unmatched: 4. This CDR3 has 14 residues.